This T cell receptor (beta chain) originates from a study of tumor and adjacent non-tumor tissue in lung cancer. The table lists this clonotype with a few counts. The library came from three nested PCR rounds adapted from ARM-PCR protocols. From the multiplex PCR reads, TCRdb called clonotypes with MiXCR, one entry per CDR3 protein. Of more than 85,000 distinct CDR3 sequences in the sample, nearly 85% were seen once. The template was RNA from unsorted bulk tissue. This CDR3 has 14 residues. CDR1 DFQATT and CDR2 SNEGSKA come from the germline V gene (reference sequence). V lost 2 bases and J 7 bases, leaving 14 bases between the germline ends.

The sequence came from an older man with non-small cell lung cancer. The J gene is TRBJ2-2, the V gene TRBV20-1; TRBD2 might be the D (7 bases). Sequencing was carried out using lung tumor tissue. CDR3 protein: CSARWGGPGGELFF. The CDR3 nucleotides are TGCAGTGCTAGATGGGGGGGGCCGGGCGGGGAGCTGTTTTTT.